These 8 T cell receptor beta chains were all obtained from the same sample, sequenced in a study of T cells in women clearing cervical HPV infection. TCRdb keeps only in-frame clones here, not all; method: immunoSEQ multiplex PCR. Its table records around 33,000 clones. The material sequenced was blood buffy coat. These receptors all stem from a woman aged 18 to 75 with a cervical HPV16 infection that either progressed to CIN3+ or cleared (not recorded which).

About this clone: The CDR3 goes on 3 residues after the read ends, and that part is filled in from the germline J gene. V gene TRBV5-1 combines with J gene TRBJ2-3, with a tentative D call TRBD2 (6 bases). The V gene's germline CDR1 is SGHRS and CDR2 YFSETQ. This CDR3 comprises 13 residues. The CDR3 sequence is CASGGLPQETQYF. The part of the CDR3 DNA that was read is TGCGCCAGCGGAGGACTACCGCAAGAGACG.

In the case of this clone: The observed sequence ends 3 residues before the CDR3 terminus, with the missing tail filled in from the germline J gene. V usage is TRBV5-1 and J usage is TRBJ1-2; D might be TRBD1 (6 bases). Per the germline V gene, CDR1 is SGHRS and CDR2 is YFSETQ. CDR3 length: 12 residues. V shed 4 bases and J shed 6 bases, with 10 bases lying between them. Incomplete CDR3 DNA: TGCGCCAGCAGCGCCAGGGGAGATGGC. It yields the protein CASSARGDG. The complete CDR3 sequence is CASSARGDGYTF. The complete variable domain, with remaining parts taken from reference TRBV5-1 and TRBJ1-2, reads KAGVTQTPRYLIKTRGQQVTLSCSPISGHRSVSWYQQTPGQGLQFLFEYFSETQRNKGNFPGRFSGRQFSNSRSEMNVSTLELGDSALYLCASSARGDGYTFGSGTRLTVV.

A remark on this clone: The germline gene is not matched at one end of the junction; a read error may be the cause. Sequencing ends 3 residues short of the CDR3 end; the germline J gene provides the rest. The identical CDR3 is also encoded by other nucleotide sequences in the sample. The J gene is TRBJ1-3, the V gene TRBV23-1; 7 nucleotides line up with TRBD1. TRBV23-1 is identified as an open reading frame with a role that is uncertain. The CDR3 is made up of 15 amino acids. The CDR3 region is CASSPYTGAGNTIYF. The covered CDR3 bases are TGCGCCAGCAGTCCTTATACAGGGGCCGGAAACACT.

A remark on this clone: The read is 3 residues too short to cover the CDR3 end, so that end is filled in from the germline J gene. The V gene is TRBV6-1, the J gene TRBJ2-2; 10 bases map to TRBD1. Germline CDR1 reads MNHNS; CDR2 reads SASEGT. CDR3 length: 15 residues. The CDR3 sequence: CASSEWTGGNSPLFF. The CDR3 bases that were read are TGTGCCAGCAGTGAATGGACAGGGGGAAATTCACCG.

CDR3 residues: CASSLTYRAGANVLTF. Partial CDR3 DNA: TGCGCCAGCAGCCTCACCTATAGGGCTGGGGCCAACGTC. V usage is TRBV5-1 and J usage is TRBJ2-6, with D unresolved. The read ends 3 residues shy of where the CDR3 ends; the end is completed using the germline J gene. The germline gives CDR1 SGHRS, CDR2 YFSETQ. The CDR3 sequence is 16 residues long. Trimming shortened V by 4 bases and J by 2 bases, and 13 bases separated the two germline ends.

Comment on this clone: The read is 3 residues too short to cover the CDR3 end, so that end is filled in from the germline J gene. The chain recombines TRBV20-1 with TRBJ2-7, with TRBD1 as a possible D gene (6 bases). Looked up from germline, CDR1 is DFQATT and CDR2 is SNEGSKA (reference sequence). This CDR3 comprises 14 residues. Trimming cost V 7 bases and J 3 bases, with 19 bases left between them. CDR3 DNA (partial): TGCAGTGTCGCCTCGAGGGGGAGCGTCTACGAG. It translates to CSVASRGSVYE. The full CDR3 is CSVASRGSVYEQYF.

As to this clone: The read comes to an end 3 residues before the CDR3 does, leaving the germline J gene to fill in the end. The chain carries TRBV20-1 and TRBJ2-3; TRBD1 is a possible D gene (5 bases). CDR1 and CDR2 from the germline V gene are DFQATT and SNEGSKA (reference sequence). This CDR3 is 14 amino acids long. The DNA read from the CDR3 is TGCAGTGCTAGAGATCCTAGGGGCGGAGAGACG. Its protein product is CSARDPRGGET. The whole CDR3 region reads CSARDPRGGETQYF.

Concerning this clone itself: The read ends 3 residues before the CDR3 terminus; that terminus is restored from the germline J gene. This rearrangement joins TRBV30 to TRBJ1-1; D not certain. Germline V lookup: CDR1 GTSNPN, CDR2 SVGIG (reference sequence). Trimming removed 2 bases from V and 3 bases from J, with 10 bases in between. The CDR3 runs 13 residues. CDR3 bases read: TGTGCCTGGAGTCCCTCGGGGTACACTGAA. Translated: CAWSPSGYTE. The complete CDR3 sequence is CAWSPSGYTEAFF. The whole variable domain, remainder taken from reference TRBV30 and TRBJ1-1, is SQTIHQWPATLVQPVGSPLSLECTVEGTSNPNLYWYRQAAGRGLQLLFYSVGIGQISSEVPQNLSASRPQDRQFILSSKKLLLSDSGFYLCAWSPSGYTEAFFGQGTRLTVV.